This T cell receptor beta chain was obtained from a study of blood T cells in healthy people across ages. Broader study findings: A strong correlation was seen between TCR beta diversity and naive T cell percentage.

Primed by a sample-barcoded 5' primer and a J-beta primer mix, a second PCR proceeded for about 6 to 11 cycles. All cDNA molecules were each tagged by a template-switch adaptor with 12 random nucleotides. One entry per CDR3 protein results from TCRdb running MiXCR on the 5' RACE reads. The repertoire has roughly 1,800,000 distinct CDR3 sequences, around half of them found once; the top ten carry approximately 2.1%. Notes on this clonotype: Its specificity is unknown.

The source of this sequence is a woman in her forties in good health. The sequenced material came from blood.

This chain's CDR3 is CASSYSGTGGEETQYF. Written as DNA, the CDR3 is TGTGCCAGCAGTTACTCCGGGACAGGGGGAGAAGAGACCCAGTACTTC. V usage is TRBV6-5 and J usage is TRBJ2-5, with TRBD1 identical over 11 bases. This CDR3 is built from 16 residues. Germline V gene sequence: CDR1 MNHEY, CDR2 SVGAGI. V gave up 0 bases and J gave up 3 bases; unmatched junction bases: 3.